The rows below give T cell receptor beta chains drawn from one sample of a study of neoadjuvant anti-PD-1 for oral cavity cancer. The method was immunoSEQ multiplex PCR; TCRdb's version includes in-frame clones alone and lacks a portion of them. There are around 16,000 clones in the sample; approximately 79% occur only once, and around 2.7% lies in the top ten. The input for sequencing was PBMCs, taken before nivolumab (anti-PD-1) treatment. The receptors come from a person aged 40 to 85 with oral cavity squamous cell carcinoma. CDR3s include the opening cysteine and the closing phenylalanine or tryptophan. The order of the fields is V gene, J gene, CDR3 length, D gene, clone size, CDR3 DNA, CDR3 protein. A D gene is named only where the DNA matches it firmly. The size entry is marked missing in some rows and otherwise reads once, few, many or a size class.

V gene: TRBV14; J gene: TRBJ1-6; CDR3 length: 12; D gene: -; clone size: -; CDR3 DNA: TGTGCCAGCAGATCACATATTTCACCCCTCCACTTT; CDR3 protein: CASRSHISPLHF
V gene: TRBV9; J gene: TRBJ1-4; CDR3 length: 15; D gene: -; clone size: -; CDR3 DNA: TGTGCCAGCAGCCCCCGGGTTAGCACTAATGAAAAACTGTTTTTT; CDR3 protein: CASSPRVSTNEKLFF
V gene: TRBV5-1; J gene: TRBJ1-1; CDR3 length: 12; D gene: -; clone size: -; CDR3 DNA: TGCGCCAGCAGCTTACTGAACACTGAAGCTTTCTTT; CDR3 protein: CASSLLNTEAFF
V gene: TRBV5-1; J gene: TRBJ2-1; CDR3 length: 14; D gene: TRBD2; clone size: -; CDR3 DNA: TGCGCCAGCAGCTTGGGAAATAGCGGGAAGGGAGAGTTCTTC; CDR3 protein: CASSLGNSGKGEFF
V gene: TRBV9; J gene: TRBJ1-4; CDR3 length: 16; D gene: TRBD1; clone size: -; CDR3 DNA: TGTGCCAGCAGCGGGAAAACCGGGACAGGGGGTGAAAAACTGTTTTTT; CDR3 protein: CASSGKTGTGGEKLFF
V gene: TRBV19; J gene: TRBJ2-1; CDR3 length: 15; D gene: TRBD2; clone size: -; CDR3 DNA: TGTGCCAGTCGGACTAGCGGGAGCTCCTACAATGAGCAGTTCTTC; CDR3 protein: CASRTSGSSYNEQFF
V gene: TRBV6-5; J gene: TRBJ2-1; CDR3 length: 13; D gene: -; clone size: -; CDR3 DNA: TGTGCCAGCAGGCCCGAAGCCCACAATGAGCAGTTCTTC; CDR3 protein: CASRPEAHNEQFF
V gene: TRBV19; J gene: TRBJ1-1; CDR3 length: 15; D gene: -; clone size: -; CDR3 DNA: TGTGCCAGTAGTATATTTCAGGGGCGGAACACTGAAGCTTTCTTT; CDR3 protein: CASSIFQGRNTEAFF
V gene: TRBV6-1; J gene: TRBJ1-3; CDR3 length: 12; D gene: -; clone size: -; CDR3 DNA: TGTGCCAGCAGTGAGGCGAGAAACACCATATATTTT; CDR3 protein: CASSEARNTIYF
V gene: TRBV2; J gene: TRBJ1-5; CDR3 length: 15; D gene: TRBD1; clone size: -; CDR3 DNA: TGTGCCAGCAGTAAGGACAGGGTGCGGGATCAGCCCCAGCATTTT; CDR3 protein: CASSKDRVRDQPQHF
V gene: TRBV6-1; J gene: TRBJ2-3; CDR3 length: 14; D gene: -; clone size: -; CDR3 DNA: TGTGCCAGCAGTGAACTCGTCTCCACAGATACGCAGTATTTT; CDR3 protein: CASSELVSTDTQYF
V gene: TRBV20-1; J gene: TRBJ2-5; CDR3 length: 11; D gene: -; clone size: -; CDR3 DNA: TGCAGTGCTAGAGACGCGGGGACCCAGTACTTC; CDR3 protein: CSARDAGTQYF
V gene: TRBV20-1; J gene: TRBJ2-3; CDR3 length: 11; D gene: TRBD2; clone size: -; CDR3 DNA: TGCAGTGCTAGTATCCTAGCGGGGCAGTATTTT; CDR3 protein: CSASILAGQYF
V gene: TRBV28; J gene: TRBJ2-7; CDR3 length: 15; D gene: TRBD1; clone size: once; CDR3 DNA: TGTGCCAGCAGTTTATTTGGGACAGGGAGCGGCGAGCAGTACTTC; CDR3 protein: CASSLFGTGSGEQYF
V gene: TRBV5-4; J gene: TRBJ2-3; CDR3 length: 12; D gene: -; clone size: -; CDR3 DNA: TGTGCCAGCAGCGGGGTAAGGGATACGCAGTATTTT; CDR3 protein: CASSGVRDTQYF
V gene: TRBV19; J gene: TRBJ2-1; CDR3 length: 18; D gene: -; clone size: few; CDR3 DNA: TGTGCCAGTAGTATCGGGGGATGGGCAGGTATCGATTCAAATGAGCAGTTCTTC; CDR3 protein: CASSIGGWAGIDSNEQFF
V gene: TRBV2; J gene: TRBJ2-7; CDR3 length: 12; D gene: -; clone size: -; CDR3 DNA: TGTGCCAGCAGGGACACCTCCTACGAGCAGTACTTC; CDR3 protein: CASRDTSYEQYF
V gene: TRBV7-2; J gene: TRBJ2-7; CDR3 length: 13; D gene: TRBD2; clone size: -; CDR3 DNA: TGTGCCAGCAGCCGACCTCGCGGGAGCGAGCAGTACTTC; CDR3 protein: CASSRPRGSEQYF
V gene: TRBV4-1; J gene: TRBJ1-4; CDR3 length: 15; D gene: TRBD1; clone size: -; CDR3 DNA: TGCGCCAGCAGGCGGACAGGGGAAACTAATGAAAAACTGTTTTTT; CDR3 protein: CASRRTGETNEKLFF
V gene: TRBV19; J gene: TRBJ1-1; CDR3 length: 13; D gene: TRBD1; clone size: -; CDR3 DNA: TGTGCCAGCGGGGACAGTCGATACACTGAAGCTTTCTTT; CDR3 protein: CASGDSRYTEAFF
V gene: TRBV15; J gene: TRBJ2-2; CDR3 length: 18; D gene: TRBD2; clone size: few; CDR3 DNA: TGTGCCACCAGCAGCCCTACTAGCGGGGGGGCGAGTACCCGGGAGCTGTTTTTT; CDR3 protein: CATSSPTSGGASTRELFF
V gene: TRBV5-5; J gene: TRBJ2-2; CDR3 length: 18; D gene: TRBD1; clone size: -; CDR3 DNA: TGTGCCAGCAGCTTGGTTCCGGGACAGGGGGCCGGCACCGGGGAGCTGTTTTTT; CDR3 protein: CASSLVPGQGAGTGELFF
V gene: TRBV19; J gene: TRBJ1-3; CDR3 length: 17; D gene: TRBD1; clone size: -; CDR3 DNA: TGTGCCAGTATCTCGACAGGGGGCGCTTGGTCTGGAAACACCATATATTTT; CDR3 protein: CASISTGGAWSGNTIYF
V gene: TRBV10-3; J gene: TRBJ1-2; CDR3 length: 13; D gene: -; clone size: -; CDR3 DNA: TGTGCCATCACCCCGGGACAAGACTATGGCTACACCTTC; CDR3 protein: CAITPGQDYGYTF
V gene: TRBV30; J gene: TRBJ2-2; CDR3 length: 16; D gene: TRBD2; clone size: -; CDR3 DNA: TGTGCCTGGAGTGGGCTAGCGGGAGGGCCGACCGGGGAGCTGTTTTTT; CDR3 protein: CAWSGLAGGPTGELFF
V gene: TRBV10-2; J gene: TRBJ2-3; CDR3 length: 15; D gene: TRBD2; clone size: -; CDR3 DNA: TGCGCCAGCAGGGGAGCTAGCGGGGGTCGAGATACGCAGTATTTT; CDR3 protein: CASRGASGGRDTQYF
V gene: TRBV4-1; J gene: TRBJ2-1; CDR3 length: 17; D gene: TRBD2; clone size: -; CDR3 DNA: TGCGCCAGCAGCCGCGGGCTAGCGGTGAGCTCCTACAATGAGCAGTTCTTC; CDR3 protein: CASSRGLAVSSYNEQFF
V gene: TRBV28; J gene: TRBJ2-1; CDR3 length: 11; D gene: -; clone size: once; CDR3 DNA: TGTGCCAGCAGTCGCCTTAATGAGCAGTTCTTC; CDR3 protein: CASSRLNEQFF
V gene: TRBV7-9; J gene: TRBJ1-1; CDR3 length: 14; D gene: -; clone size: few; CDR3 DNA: TGTGCCAGCAGCTTAGATGTCTCCAGCACTGAAGCTTTCTTT; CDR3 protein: CASSLDVSSTEAFF
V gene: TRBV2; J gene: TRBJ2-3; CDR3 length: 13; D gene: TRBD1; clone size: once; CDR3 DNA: TGTGCCAGCAGCGTGGGACAGACAGATACGCAGTATTTT; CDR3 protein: CASSVGQTDTQYF
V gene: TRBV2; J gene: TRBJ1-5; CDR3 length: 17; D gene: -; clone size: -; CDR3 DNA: TGTGCCAGCAGTGGGTCGCGGGGGGCCCTTTTTAATCAGCCCCAGCATTTT; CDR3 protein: CASSGSRGALFNQPQHF
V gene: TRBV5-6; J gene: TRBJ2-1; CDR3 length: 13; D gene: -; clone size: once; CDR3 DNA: TGTGCCAGCAGCTTGGACAGGAGAAATGAGCAGTTCTTC; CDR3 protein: CASSLDRRNEQFF
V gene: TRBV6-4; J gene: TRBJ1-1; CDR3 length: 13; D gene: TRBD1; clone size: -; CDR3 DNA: TGTGCCAGCAGTCGGGACAGAAACACTGAAGCTTTCTTT; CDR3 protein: CASSRDRNTEAFF
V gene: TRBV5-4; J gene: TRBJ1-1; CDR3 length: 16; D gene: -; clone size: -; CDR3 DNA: TGTGCCAGCAGCTCGGTAGAGGGCCAGGTAGCGATTGAAGCTTTCTTT; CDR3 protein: CASSSVEGQVAIEAFF
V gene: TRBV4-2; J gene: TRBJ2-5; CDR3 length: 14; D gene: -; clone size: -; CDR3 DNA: TGTGCCAGCAGCCAAGTCGGGAGTGAGGAGACCCAGTACTTC; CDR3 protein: CASSQVGSEETQYF
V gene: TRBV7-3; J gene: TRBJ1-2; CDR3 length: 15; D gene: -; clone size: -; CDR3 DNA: TGTGCCAGCAGCGCCCACACCGGCGTAAAGGAGGGCTACACCTTC; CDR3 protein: CASSAHTGVKEGYTF
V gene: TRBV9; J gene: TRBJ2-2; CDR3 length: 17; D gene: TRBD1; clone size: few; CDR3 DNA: TGTGCCAGCAGCGTAACACAGGGGCCTGCTCGGACCGGGGAGCTGTTTTTT; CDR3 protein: CASSVTQGPARTGELFF
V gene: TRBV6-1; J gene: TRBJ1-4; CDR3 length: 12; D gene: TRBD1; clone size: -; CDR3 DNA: TGTGCCGGGAAATCAACAGGGGGCGTTCTGTTTTTT; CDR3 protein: CAGKSTGGVLFF
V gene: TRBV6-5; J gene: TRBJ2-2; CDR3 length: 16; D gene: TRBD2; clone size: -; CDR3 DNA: TGTGCCAGCAGTTACTCTCGGGGGGTGGGCACCGGGGAGCTGTTTTTT; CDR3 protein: CASSYSRGVGTGELFF
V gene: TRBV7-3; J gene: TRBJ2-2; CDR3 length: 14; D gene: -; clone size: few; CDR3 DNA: TGTGCCAGCAGCTGGGCCTATAGCACCGGGGAGCTGTTTTTT; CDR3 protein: CASSWAYSTGELFF
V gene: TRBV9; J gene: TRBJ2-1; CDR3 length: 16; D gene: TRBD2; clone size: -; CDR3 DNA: TGTGCCAGCAGCGTAGCTAGCGGGAGATCCTACAATGAGCAGTTCTTC; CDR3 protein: CASSVASGRSYNEQFF
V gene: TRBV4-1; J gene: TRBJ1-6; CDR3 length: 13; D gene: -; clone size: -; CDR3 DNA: TGCGCCAGCAAGACGCCGGGAGATTCACCCCTCCACTTT; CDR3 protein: CASKTPGDSPLHF
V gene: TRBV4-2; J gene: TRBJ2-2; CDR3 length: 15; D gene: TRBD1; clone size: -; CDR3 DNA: TGTGCCAGCAGCCCGACGGGGCAGGGGGCCGGGGAGCTGTTTTTT; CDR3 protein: CASSPTGQGAGELFF
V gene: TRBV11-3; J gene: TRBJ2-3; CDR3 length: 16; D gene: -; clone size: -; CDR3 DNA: TGTGCCAGCAGCTTAGGACTAGCAAGGGGGACAGATACGCAGTATTTT; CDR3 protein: CASSLGLARGTDTQYF
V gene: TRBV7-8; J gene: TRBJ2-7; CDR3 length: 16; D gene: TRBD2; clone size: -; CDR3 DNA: TGTGCCAGCAGCTCATATCGCGGGAGTACCCCCTACGAGCAGTACTTC; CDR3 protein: CASSSYRGSTPYEQYF
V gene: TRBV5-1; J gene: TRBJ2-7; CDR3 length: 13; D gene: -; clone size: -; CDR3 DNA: TGCGCCAGCAGCTTGGGACTGTCTGCCGAGCAGTACTTC; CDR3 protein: CASSLGLSAEQYF
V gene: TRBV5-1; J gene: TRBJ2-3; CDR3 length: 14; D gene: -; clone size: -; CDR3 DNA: TGCACCAGCAGCTTGAACCGGGGCACAGATACGCAGTATTTT; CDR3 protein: CTSSLNRGTDTQYF
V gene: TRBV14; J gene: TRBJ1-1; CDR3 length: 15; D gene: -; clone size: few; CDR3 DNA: TGTGCCAGCAGCTCCGCAGGGGCCCTGAACACTGAAGCTTTCTTT; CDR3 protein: CASSSAGALNTEAFF
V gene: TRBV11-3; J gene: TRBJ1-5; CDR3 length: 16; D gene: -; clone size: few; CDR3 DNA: TGTGCCAGCAGGCATCAACCGACAGAGCAAAATCAGCCCCAGCATTTT; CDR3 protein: CASRHQPTEQNQPQHF
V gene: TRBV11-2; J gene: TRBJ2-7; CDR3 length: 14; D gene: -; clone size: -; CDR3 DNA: TGTGCCAGCAGCTCTGTGGGCGGGGCAGAAGAGCAGTACTTC; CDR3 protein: CASSSVGGAEEQYF
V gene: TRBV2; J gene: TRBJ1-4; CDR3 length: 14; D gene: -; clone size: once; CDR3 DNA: TGTGCCAGCAGTGCTCAGGGAGTTAATGAAAAACTGTTTTTT; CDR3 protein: CASSAQGVNEKLFF
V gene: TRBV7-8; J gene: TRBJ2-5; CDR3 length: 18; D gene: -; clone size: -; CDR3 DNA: TGTGCCAGCAGCTGGATATTCCCGTCGGGTTCATCCGGGGAGACCCAGTACTTC; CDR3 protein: CASSWIFPSGSSGETQYF
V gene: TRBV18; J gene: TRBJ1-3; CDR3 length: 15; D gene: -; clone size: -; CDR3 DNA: TGTGCCAGCTCACCACGGTCCAACTCTGGAAACACCATATATTTT; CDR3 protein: CASSPRSNSGNTIYF
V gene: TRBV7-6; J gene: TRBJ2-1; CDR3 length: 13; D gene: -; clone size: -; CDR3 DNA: TGTGCCAGCAGCTTAGGGGTTAGCGATGAGCAGTTCTTC; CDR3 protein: CASSLGVSDEQFF
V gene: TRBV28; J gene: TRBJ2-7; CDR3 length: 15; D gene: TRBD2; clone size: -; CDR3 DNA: TGTGCCAGCATCTTCTCGGGACTAGCGGGAGGGGAGCAGTACTTC; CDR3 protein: CASIFSGLAGGEQYF
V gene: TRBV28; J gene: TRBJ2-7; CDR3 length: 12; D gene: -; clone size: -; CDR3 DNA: TGTGCCACCAACCCTGGGGTTTACGAGCAGTACTTC; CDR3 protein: CATNPGVYEQYF
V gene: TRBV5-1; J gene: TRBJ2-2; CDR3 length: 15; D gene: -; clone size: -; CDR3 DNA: TGCGCCAGCAGCTTGGGGGGCAGATACACCGGGGAGCTGTTTTTT; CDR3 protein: CASSLGGRYTGELFF